One sample yielded the 16 T cell receptor beta chains listed below, sequenced in a study of CD8+CD57+ T cells in acquired aplastic anemia. Before being chosen for sequencing, patients had shown CD8+CD57+ cell expansion by flow cytometry. Investigators profiled TCR beta VDJ and CDR3 from genomic DNA template. TCRdb passed the reads through MiXCR, listing each CDR3 protein once. Among 200,000 or so distinct CDR3 sequences listed, roughly 50% were seen once. Sequencing was done on a sample of sorted CD4+, CD8+, or CD8+CD57+ T cells (not recorded which) from PBMCs. Receptors were obtained from a human donor with aplastic anemia.

Remarks on this clonotype: A much larger clonotype is one base distant, so this may be a read error. This chain joins TRBV19 and TRBJ1-4; D unresolved. CDR1 and CDR2 from the germline V gene are LNHDA and SQIVND (reference sequence). The CDR3 has 13 residues. Trimming took off 7 bases at V and 5 bases at J, with 11 bases between the two ends. The CDR3 reads CASISGSNEKLFF. For the CDR3, the DNA is TGTGCCAGTATCAGCGGCAGCAATGAAAAACTGTTTTTT.

This clonotype was counted at least ten times. This chain uses TRBV11-2 with TRBJ1-2, with D hard to call. The length of the CDR3 is 13 residues. Deletions cut 5 bases from V and 4 bases from J, with 11 bases between. Germline lookup yields CDR1 SGHAT and CDR2 FQNNGV. The CDR3 nucleotides are TGTGCCAGCAGCCCCGCCGGCGGCTATGGCTACACCTTC. It encodes CASSPAGGYGYTF.

This clonotype has at least ten counts. The rearrangement links TRBV5-5 to TRBJ1-6; D not resolved. Looked up from germline, CDR1 is SGHKS and CDR2 is YYEKEE (reference sequence). V shed 6 bases and J shed 7 bases, with 17 bases lying between them. CDR3 length: 15 amino acids. The CDR3 is CASTPPWGENSPLHF. CDR3 nucleotide sequence: TGTGCCAGCACCCCGCCCTGGGGTGAGAATTCACCCCTCCACTTT.

In this sample, this clonotype turned up a few times. This chain links TRBV19 with TRBJ2-7, with 7 positions matching TRBD1. This CDR3 region has 12 residues. CDR1 LNHDA and CDR2 SQIVND come from the germline V gene (reference sequence). V lost 5 bases and J lost 9; bases outside the gene matches: 7. In nucleotides, the CDR3 is TGTGCCAGTAGTCAACAGGGGTCGGTGCAGTACTTC. Its protein product is CASSQQGSVQYF.

This clonotype was counted many times. CDR3 residues: CSVGQASTDTQYF. In DNA, the CDR3 is TGCAGCGTAGGACAGGCTAGCACAGATACGCAGTATTTT. The rearrangement links TRBV29-1 to TRBJ2-3; 7 bases line up with TRBD1. The CDR3 contains 13 residues. The germline gives CDR1 SQVTM, CDR2 ANQGSEA. Trimming cost V 6 bases and J 0 bases; bases outside gene matches: 3.

The CDR3: CSARLAGWTGTGVTDTQYF. CDR3 coding DNA: TGCAGTGCTAGACTAGCGGGGTGGACCGGGACAGGGGTCACAGATACGCAGTATTTT. The chain uses TRBV20-1 and TRBJ2-3; D may be TRBD1 (10 bases). V shed 2 bases and J shed 2 bases, with 26 bases lying between them. Germline V lookup: CDR1 DFQATT, CDR2 SNEGSKA (reference sequence). The CDR3 is 19 residues long.

Note on this clonotype: This clone may be a read error of a much larger clone one base away. J is TRBJ1-1 and V is TRBV2; D is ambiguous. This CDR3 has 12 residues. Looked up from germline, CDR1 is SNHLY and CDR2 is FYNNEI. CDR3: CASSVSLTGAFF. In DNA, the CDR3 is TGTGCCAGCAGTGTTTCGCTAACTGGAGCTTTCTTT.

The J gene is TRBJ1-1, the V gene TRBV12-3 or TRBV12-4; no definite D call. This CDR3 spans 10 amino acids. The V gene lost 5 bases and the J gene lost 8 bases, with 6 bases spanning the gap. The CDR3 DNA is TGTGCCAGCAGTGGAGGGGAAGCTTTCTTT. Encoded protein: CASSGGEAFF.

This clonotype was counted ten times or more. The J gene is TRBJ1-3, the V gene TRBV7-9; 7 bases are shared with TRBD1. In germline, CDR1 is SEHNR, CDR2 FQNEAQ (reference sequence). V was pared by 6 bases and J by 7 bases, with 3 bases of the junction left unmatched. This CDR3 spans 12 amino acids. The CDR3 DNA reads TGTGCCAGCAGTCCAGGGGGGAACACCATATATTTT. Its protein product is CASSPGGNTIYF.

The chain carries TRBV10-3 and TRBJ1-1, with TRBD1 matching 7 bases. Losses at the gene ends were 2 bases for V and 4 bases for J; bases not matched to a gene: 1. This CDR3 is 13 amino acids long. The germline CDR1 and CDR2 sequences are ENHRY and SYGVKD. The CDR3 loop reads CAISEDRVTEAFF. The CDR3 DNA follows: TGTGCCATCAGTGAGGACAGGGTCACTGAAGCTTTCTTT.

This chain's CDR3 is CALTTKQNTEAFF. The CDR3 DNA reads as TGTGCCCTCACCACCAAACAGAACACTGAAGCTTTCTTT. This chain connects TRBV10-3 to TRBJ1-1; D is uncertain. V lost 11 bases and J 1 base, leaving 14 bases between the germline ends. Germline V gives CDR1 ENHRY, CDR2 SYGVKD. CDR3 length: 13 amino acids.

Ten or more counts support this clonotype. The chain couples TRBV2 to TRBJ2-3; the match to TRBD1 covers 8 bases. The CDR3 is 15 residues long. The germline gives CDR1 SNHLY, CDR2 FYNNEI. Unmatched junction bases numbered 9, after V lost 5 bases and J lost 5 bases. The CDR3 DNA follows: TGTGCCAGCAGTCTGGACAGGGAAGGTATAGATACGCAGTATTTT. It codes for CASSLDREGIDTQYF.

This clonotype was detected many times. As DNA, the CDR3 is TGTGCCAGCAGCTTATCCGTCGAGGGGGGCTACACCTTC. This translates into CASSLSVEGGYTF. The rearrangement links TRBV7-9 to TRBJ1-2, with a weak D call TRBD1 (5 bases). V was shortened by 2 bases and J by 8 bases, with 12 bases between the two germline ends. The germline V gene encodes CDR1 SEHNR and CDR2 FQNEAQ (reference sequence). CDR3 length: 13 amino acids.

Only a few counts were recorded for this clonotype. V usage is TRBV19 and J usage is TRBJ2-7; TRBD2 matches at 7 bases. This CDR3 comprises 12 residues. CDR1 LNHDA and CDR2 SQIVND come from the germline V gene (reference sequence). V dropped 10 bases and J dropped 6; count of bases not matched to a gene: 9. The CDR3: CATRGPGGEQYF. CDR3 DNA sequence: TGTGCCACCCGAGGACCGGGGGGCGAGCAGTACTTC.

The genes are TRBV12-3 or TRBV12-4 and TRBJ2-7, with D perhaps TRBD2 (6 bases). CDR3 length: 16 amino acids. Trimming stripped 5 bases from V and 4 bases from J, with 21 bases between. CDR3 residues: CASSIGLRGKLYEQYF. CDR3 DNA sequence: TGTGCCAGCAGTATAGGTTTGCGGGGCAAGCTTTACGAGCAGTACTTC.

This chain connects TRBV11-2 to TRBJ2-5; D perhaps matches TRBD1 (6 bases). This CDR3 spans 19 amino acids. Germline V gene data show CDR1 as SGHAT and CDR2 as FQNNGV. Between the trimmed V and J ends, which lost 3 bases and 6 bases, there was a span of 29 bases. CDR3 in DNA: TGTGCCAGCAGCTTCTCTCGAGGGACACCCTTTGCGGTTTTTAAGACCCAGTACTTC. Residues: CASSFSRGTPFAVFKTQYF.